The entry that follows covers one T cell receptor beta chain sequence. As yet, its antigen is unknown. The V gene's germline CDR1 is MNHEY and CDR2 SVGAGI. Trimming shortened V by 8 bases and J by 6 bases, and 9 bases separated the two germline ends. The CDR3 loop spans 11 amino acids. MiXCR, run by TCRdb on the 5' RACE reads, gives a single entry per CDR3 protein. The sample has tens of thousands of distinct CDR3 sequences, about 13% seen once. This entry belongs to a study of T-cell memory formation after mild COVID-19. Study-wide results and caveats: Proof of SARS-CoV-2 specificity was absent for the second-wave clones that crested on day 37.

The source material was PBMCs or a T cell subset sorted from them (not recorded which). The V gene is TRBV6-5, the J gene TRBJ2-3; D is ambiguous. The receptor was derived from an adult woman who had mild COVID-19 (a few samples of this study predate the infection). Cell type and time point are not known. The chain's CDR3 is CASWVGDTQYF. The CDR3 coding sequence is TGTGCCAGCTGGGTAGGGGATACGCAGTATTTT.